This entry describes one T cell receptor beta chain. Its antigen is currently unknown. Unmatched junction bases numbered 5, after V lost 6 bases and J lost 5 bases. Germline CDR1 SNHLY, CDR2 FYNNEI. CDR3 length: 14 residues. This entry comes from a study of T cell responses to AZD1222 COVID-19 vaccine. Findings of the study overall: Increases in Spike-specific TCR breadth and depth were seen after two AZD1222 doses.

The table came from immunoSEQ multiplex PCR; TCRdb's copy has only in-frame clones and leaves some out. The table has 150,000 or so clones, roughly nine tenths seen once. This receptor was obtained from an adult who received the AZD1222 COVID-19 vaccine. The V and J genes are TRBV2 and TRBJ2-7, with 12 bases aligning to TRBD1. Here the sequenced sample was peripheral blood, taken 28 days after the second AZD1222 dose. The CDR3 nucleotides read TGTGCCAGCAGCCCGGGACAGGGGGCCCACGAGCAGTACTTC. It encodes CASSPGQGAHEQYF. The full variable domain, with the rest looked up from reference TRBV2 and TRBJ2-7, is EPEVTQTPSHQVTQMGQEVILRCVPISNHLYFYWYRQILGQKVEFLVSFYNNEISEKSEIFDDQFSVERPDGSNFTLKIRSTKLEDSAMYFCASSPGQGAHEQYFGPGTRLTVT.